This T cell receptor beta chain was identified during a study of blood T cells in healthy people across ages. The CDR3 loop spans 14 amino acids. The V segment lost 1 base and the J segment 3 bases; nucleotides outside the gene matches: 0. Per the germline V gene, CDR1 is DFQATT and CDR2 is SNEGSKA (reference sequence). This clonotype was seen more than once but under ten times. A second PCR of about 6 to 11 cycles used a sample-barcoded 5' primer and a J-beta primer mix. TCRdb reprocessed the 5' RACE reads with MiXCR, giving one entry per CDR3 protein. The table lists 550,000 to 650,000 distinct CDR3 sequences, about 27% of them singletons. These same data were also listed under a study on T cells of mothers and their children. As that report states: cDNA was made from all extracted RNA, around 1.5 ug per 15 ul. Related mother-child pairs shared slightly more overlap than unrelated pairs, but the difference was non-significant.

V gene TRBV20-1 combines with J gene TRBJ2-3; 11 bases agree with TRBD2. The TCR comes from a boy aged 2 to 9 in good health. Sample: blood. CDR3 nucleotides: TGCAGTGCTAGAGCTAGCGGGGGGACAGATACGCAGTATTTT. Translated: CSARASGGTDTQYF.